Sequencing of this TCR beta chain was carried out in a study of cytomegalovirus exposure and HLA in healthy donors. Study-wide points: With further analysis later on, most CMV-associated TCR beta chains appeared HLA-restricted. The study dropped some indistinguishable V segments, TRBV6-2 and TRBV6-3 among them.

This CDR3 has 15 residues. V lost 3 bases and J 8 bases, leaving 20 bases between the germline ends. CDR1 and CDR2 from the germline V gene are SGHRS and YFSETQ. Of note for this clone: Its antigen remains unknown.

Vbeta (60) and Jbeta (13) primers were used in the PCR. Sequenced by immunoSEQ multiplex PCR; TCRdb stores in-frame clones only, minus some. The sample has about 130,000 clones, around three quarters seen once. The rearrangement joins TRBV5-1 to TRBJ1-2; a possible D gene is TRBD1 (5 bases). Sequenced: PBMCs. The sequence was collected from a man aged 25-45 years in good health. In DNA form, the CDR3 reads TGCGCCAGCAGCTCAACCTCTGGGGGGGTTCGGGGCTACACCTTC. Residues: CASSSTSGGVRGYTF.